This is a list of T cell receptor beta chains from one sample in a study of shared clonotypes between healthy human individuals. The protocol was immunoSEQ multiplex PCR, while the TCRdb copy is restricted to in-frame clones and leaves out a portion. The sample records some 2.1 million clones, about 95% being singletons. The sample was naive CD8+ T cells sorted from blood. All receptors come from a young man in good health. The CDR3 runs from the conserved cysteine through the conserved F or W. D genes are given only for firm matches. Only part of the rows carry a size: once, few, many, or a class if the clone is expanded.

size | J | D | V | CDR3 | DNA
- | TRBJ2-1 | - | TRBV4-3 | CASSQSFPGFYNEQFF | TGCGCCAGCAGCCAAAGTTTCCCGGGATTCTACAATGAGCAGTTCTTC
once | TRBJ2-7 | TRBD2 | TRBV5-4 | CASINSETGLAGGPVGEQYF | TGTGCCAGCATCAACTCAGAGACGGGACTAGCGGGGGGGCCGGTAGGGGAGCAGTACTTC
- | TRBJ2-7 | TRBD1 | TRBV10-3 | CAISEYDRVDYEQYF | TGTGCCATCAGTGAGTACGACAGGGTCGACTACGAGCAGTACTTC
few | TRBJ1-2 | TRBD1 | TRBV2 | CASSEALFPRDRTLSYTF | TGTGCCAGCAGTGAAGCGCTTTTCCCCCGGGACAGGACCCTAAGCTACACCTTC
once | TRBJ2-3 | - | TRBV10-2 | CASPPSTDTQYF | TGCGCCAGCCCCCCGAGCACAGATACGCAGTATTTT
- | TRBJ2-3 | - | TRBV6-6 | CASSPGHLTFTDTQYF | TGTGCCAGCAGTCCGGGACATCTGACGTTCACAGATACGCAGTATTTT
- | TRBJ1-1 | - | TRBV7-2 | CASSYRVRGEAFF | TGTGCCAGCAGCTACAGGGTACGGGGTGAAGCTTTCTTT
- | TRBJ1-1 | - | TRBV5-6 | CASSLFMTGNTEAFF | TGTGCCAGCAGCTTGTTTATGACGGGGAACACTGAAGCTTTCTTT
- | TRBJ1-4 | - | TRBV7-9 | CASSEEQTTNEKLFF | TGTGCCAGCAGCGAAGAACAGACAACTAATGAAAAACTGTTTTTT
- | TRBJ2-7 | - | TRBV29-1 | CSVGAGNGYEQYF | TGCAGCGTTGGTGCGGGAAACGGCTACGAGCAGTACTTC
- | TRBJ2-2 | - | TRBV30 | CAWMGVNTGELFF | TGTGCCTGGATGGGTGTAAACACCGGGGAGCTGTTTTTT
- | TRBJ2-7 | - | TRBV10-3 | CAISESAGDYEQYF | TGTGCCATCAGTGAGTCGGCAGGAGACTACGAGCAGTACTTC
- | TRBJ2-7 | - | TRBV5-1 | CASSSEIYEQYF | TGCGCCAGCAGCTCCGAGATCTACGAGCAGTACTTC
- | TRBJ2-7 | TRBD1 | TRBV4-3 | CASSQSFRDRGSYEQYF | TGCGCCAGCAGCCAGTCCTTCCGGGACAGGGGCTCCTACGAGCAGTACTTC
- | TRBJ2-7 | - | TRBV6-1 | CASSDNIYEQYF | TGTGCCAGCAGTGATAACATTTACGAGCAGTACTTC
- | TRBJ1-2 | TRBD1 | TRBV13 | CASNDDRGLSGGYTF | TGTGCCAGCAACGATGACAGGGGCCTTTCTGGTGGCTACACCTTC
- | TRBJ2-3 | - | TRBV9 | CASGHGDTQYF | TGTGCCAGCGGACATGGGGATACGCAGTATTTT
once | TRBJ2-2 | - | TRBV27 | CASFTGGTGELFF | TGTGCCAGCTTTACTGGGGGAACCGGGGAGCTGTTTTTT
- | TRBJ2-3 | - | TRBV28 | CASSRQSTDTQYF | TGTGCCAGCAGTCGACAAAGCACAGATACGCAGTATTTT
- | TRBJ2-7 | - | TRBV5-1 | CASSLESLEDEQYF | TGCGCCAGCAGCTTGGAATCCCTGGAGGACGAGCAGTACTTC
- | TRBJ2-7 | - | TRBV19 | CASRWSGDSYEQYF | TGTGCCAGTAGGTGGAGCGGCGACTCCTACGAGCAGTACTTC
- | TRBJ1-1 | - | TRBV27 | CASGFRFSTEAFF | TGTGCCAGCGGTTTTAGGTTTTCGACTGAAGCTTTCTTT
- | TRBJ2-3 | TRBD2 | TRBV10-3 | CAISESQASGERAQYF | TGTGCCATCAGTGAGTCTCAGGCTAGCGGGGAGAGGGCGCAGTATTTT
- | TRBJ2-1 | - | TRBV29-1 | CSVDFGRGANEQFF | TGCAGCGTTGATTTCGGCCGAGGGGCAAATGAGCAGTTCTTC
- | TRBJ2-1 | - | TRBV5-4 | CASSLMGATSYNEQFF | TGTGCCAGCAGCTTAATGGGGGCGACTTCCTACAATGAGCAGTTCTTC
- | TRBJ2-2 | - | TRBV4-3 | CASSQDISPAAGELFF | TGCGCCAGCAGCCAAGATATTTCCCCGGCAGCCGGGGAGCTGTTTTTT
- | TRBJ1-3 | TRBD1 | TRBV4-1 | CASSQWTGTGNTIYF | TGCGCCAGCAGCCAATGGACAGGGACTGGAAACACCATATATTTT
- | TRBJ2-7 | - | TRBV4-1 | CASSPTDSLSHYEQYF | TGCGCCAGCAGCCCAACCGACAGCCTAAGCCACTACGAGCAGTACTTC
- | TRBJ2-7 | - | TRBV6-5 | CASSYNLPLSYEQYF | TGTGCCAGCAGTTACAACTTACCGTTATCCTACGAGCAGTACTTC
- | TRBJ1-6 | - | TRBV7-8 | CASSLGPQGGSPLHF | TGTGCCAGCAGCTTAGGACCGCAGGGAGGTTCACCCCTCCACTTT
- | TRBJ2-5 | TRBD2 | TRBV9 | CASSVDPELAGGQETQYF | TGTGCCAGCAGCGTAGACCCTGAGCTAGCGGGGGGGCAAGAGACCCAGTACTTC
- | TRBJ1-2 | - | TRBV12-5 | CASGREGGGNYGYTF | TGTGCTAGTGGTCGTGAGGGGGGCGGGAACTATGGCTACACCTTC
- | TRBJ2-1 | - | TRBV6-1 | CASRRQVYNEQFF | TGTGCCAGTCGACGACAGGTTTACAATGAGCAGTTCTTC
once | TRBJ2-7 | - | TRBV7-9 | CASSLGGVSYEQYF | TGTGCCAGCAGCTTAGGGGGGGTCTCCTACGAGCAGTACTTC
- | TRBJ2-7 | - | TRBV30 | CAWGGYEQYF | TGTGCCTGGGGCGGCTACGAGCAGTACTTC
- | TRBJ1-1 | - | TRBV9 | CASSVGVSPNTEAFF | TGTGCCAGCAGCGTAGGGGTGAGCCCGAACACTGAAGCTTTCTTT
- | TRBJ1-1 | - | TRBV5-6 | CASSLAWGGTEAFF | TGTGCCAGCAGCTTGGCCTGGGGCGGCACTGAAGCTTTCTTT
- | TRBJ1-3 | - | TRBV6-5 | CASSYSWGSGNTIYF | TGTGCCAGCAGTTACTCGTGGGGCTCTGGAAACACCATATATTTT
few | TRBJ2-5 | TRBD1 | TRBV14 | CASSHMDRDETQYF | TGTGCCAGCAGCCATATGGACAGGGATGAGACCCAGTACTTC
- | TRBJ1-5 | TRBD1 | TRBV5-5 | CASSIDRGYNQPQHF | TGTGCCAGCAGCATCGACAGGGGCTACAATCAGCCCCAGCATTTT
- | TRBJ2-2 | - | TRBV7-9 | CASSLQQNTGELFF | TGTGCCAGCAGTTTACAGCAAAACACCGGGGAGCTGTTTTTT
- | TRBJ2-7 | - | TRBV9 | CASSEGDSYTRSYEQYF | TGTGCCAGCAGCGAAGGGGACTCCTATACACGCTCCTACGAGCAGTACTTC
- | TRBJ1-1 | - | TRBV2 | CASSPGDIAFF | TGTGCCAGCAGTCCCGGGGACATAGCTTTCTTT
- | TRBJ2-1 | - | TRBV7-6 | CASSLEPWNEQFF | TGTGCCAGCAGCTTAGAACCCTGGAATGAGCAGTTCTTC
- | TRBJ2-1 | - | TRBV25-1 | CASSERGGMASYNEQFF | TGTGCCAGCAGTGAACGGGGCGGGATGGCATCCTACAATGAGCAGTTCTTC
- | TRBJ2-1 | - | TRBV6-5 | CASSSLEGNEQFF | TGTGCCAGCAGTTCACTAGAGGGCAATGAGCAGTTCTTC